Included here is one T cell receptor beta chain sequence, with context. No antigen is known for it. The length of the CDR3 is 15 residues. Germline loops: CDR1 KGHSH, CDR2 LQKENI. V gave up 3 bases and J gave up 5 bases; unmatched junction bases: 8. These data come from a study of graft-versus-host responses after intestinal transplantation. Data came from immunoSEQ multiplex PCR; TCRdb stores just in-frame clones and leaves some out. The sample carries about 120,000 clones, roughly 96% recorded once. Sequenced material: unstimulated CD8+ T cells sorted from spleen or lymph node cells, taken before intestinal transplant. The TCR was taken from a human donor who received an intestinal transplant. This chain links TRBV18 with TRBJ2-5, with TRBD1 matching 8 bases. CDR3 nucleotides: TGTGCCAGCTCACCTTTCCAGGGGGCGCGGGAGACCCAGTACTTC. This gives the protein CASSPFQGARETQYF.